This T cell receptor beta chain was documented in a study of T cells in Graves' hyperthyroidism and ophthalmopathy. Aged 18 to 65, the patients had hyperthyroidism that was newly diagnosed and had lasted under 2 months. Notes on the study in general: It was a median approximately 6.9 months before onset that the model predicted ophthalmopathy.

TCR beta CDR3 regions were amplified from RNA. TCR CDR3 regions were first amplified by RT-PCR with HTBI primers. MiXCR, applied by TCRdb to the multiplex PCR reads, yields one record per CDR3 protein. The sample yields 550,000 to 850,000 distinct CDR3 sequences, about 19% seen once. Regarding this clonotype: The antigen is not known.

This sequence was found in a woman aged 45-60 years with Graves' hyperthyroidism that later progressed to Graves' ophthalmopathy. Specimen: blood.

Here the CDR3 DNA reads TGTGCCAGCAGTCTGGGGGACACTTTAAATCAGCCCCAGCATTTT. It yields the protein CASSLGDTLNQPQHF. This rearrangement joins TRBV12-3 or TRBV12-4 to TRBJ1-5, with D perhaps matching TRBD1 (6 bases). This CDR3 comprises 15 residues. Trimming took off 5 bases at V and 4 bases at J, with 15 bases between the two ends.